This T cell receptor (beta chain) was identified in a study of T cell responses to AZD1222 COVID-19 vaccine. Points on this clone: Its specificity is unknown.

This CDR3 is 13 amino acids long. Per the germline V gene, CDR1 is LNHDA and CDR2 is SQIVND (reference sequence). Trimming pared 5 bases from V and 4 bases from J, leaving 11 bases between. TCRdb's table, derived via immunoSEQ multiplex PCR, lists solely in-frame clones and lacks some. The table has under 130,000 clones, around nine tenths seen once. Points from the study as a whole: The donors showed a predominance of white British ancestry and of females, with possible underestimation of clonal diversity.

The V and J genes are TRBV19 and TRBJ1-1; the D gene is possibly TRBD1 (5 bases). The source of this sequence is an adult in good health. The starting material was peripheral blood, obtained on day 0 of AZD1222 vaccination. DNA of the CDR3: TGTGCCAGTAGTGATCGACAGCTCACTGAAGCTTTCTTT. Protein product: CASSDRQLTEAFF.